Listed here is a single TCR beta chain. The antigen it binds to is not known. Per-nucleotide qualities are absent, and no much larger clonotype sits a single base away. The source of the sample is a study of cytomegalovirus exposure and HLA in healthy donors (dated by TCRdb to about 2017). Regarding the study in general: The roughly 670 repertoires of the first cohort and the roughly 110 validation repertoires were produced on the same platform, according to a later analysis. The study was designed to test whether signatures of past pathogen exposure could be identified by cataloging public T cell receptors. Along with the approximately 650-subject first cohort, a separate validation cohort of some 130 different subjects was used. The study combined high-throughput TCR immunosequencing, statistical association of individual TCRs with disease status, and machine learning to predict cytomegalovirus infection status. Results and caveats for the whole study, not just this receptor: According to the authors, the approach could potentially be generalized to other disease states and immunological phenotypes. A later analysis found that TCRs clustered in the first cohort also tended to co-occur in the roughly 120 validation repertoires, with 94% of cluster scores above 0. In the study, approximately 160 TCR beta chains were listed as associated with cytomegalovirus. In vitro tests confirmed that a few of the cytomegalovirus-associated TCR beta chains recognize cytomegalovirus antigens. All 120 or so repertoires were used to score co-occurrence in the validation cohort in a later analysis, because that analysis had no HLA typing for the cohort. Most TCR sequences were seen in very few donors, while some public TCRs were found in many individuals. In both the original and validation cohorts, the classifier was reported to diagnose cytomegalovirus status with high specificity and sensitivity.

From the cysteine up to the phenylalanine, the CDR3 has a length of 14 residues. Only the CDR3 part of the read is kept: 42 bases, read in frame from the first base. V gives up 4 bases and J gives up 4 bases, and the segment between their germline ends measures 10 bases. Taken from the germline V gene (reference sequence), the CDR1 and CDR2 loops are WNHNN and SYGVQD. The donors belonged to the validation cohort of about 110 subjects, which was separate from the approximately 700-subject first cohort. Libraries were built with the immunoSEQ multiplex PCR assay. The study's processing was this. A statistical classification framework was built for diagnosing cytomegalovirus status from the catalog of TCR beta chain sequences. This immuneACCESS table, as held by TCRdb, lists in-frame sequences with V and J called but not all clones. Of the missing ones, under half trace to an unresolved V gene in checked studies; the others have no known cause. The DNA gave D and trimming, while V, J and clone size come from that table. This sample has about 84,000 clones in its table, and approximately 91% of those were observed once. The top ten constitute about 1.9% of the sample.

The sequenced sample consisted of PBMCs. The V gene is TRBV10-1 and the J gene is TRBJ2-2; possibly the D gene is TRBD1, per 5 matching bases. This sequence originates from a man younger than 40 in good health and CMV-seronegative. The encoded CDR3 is CASSGQKTTGELFF. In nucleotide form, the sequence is TGCGCCAGCAGTGGACAGAAAACCACCGGGGAGCTGTTTTTT.